This passage covers 16 T cell receptor beta chains from one sample sequenced in a study of cytomegalovirus exposure and HLA in healthy donors. Assay used: immunoSEQ multiplex PCR; TCRdb lists only in-frame clones, some missing. The sample lists a few hundred thousand clones; 86% were seen once. Material: PBMCs. Receptors were obtained from a woman in her late teens or twenties in good health and CMV-seronegative.

The chain carries TRBV5-6 and TRBJ1-2; D unresolved. Trimming pared 4 bases from V and 0 bases from J, leaving 13 bases between. Germline CDR1 and CDR2: SGHDT and YYEEEE. This CDR3 region has 15 residues. The CDR3: CASSGGSLPNYGYTF. CDR3 coding DNA: TGTGCCAGCAGCGGCGGATCACTCCCTAACTATGGCTACACCTTC.

In nucleotides, the CDR3 is TGTGCCAGCAGCCAAATGGCTAGCGGGGGGGCGTGGGAGACCCAGTACTTC. Its protein is CASSQMASGGAWETQYF. The chain employs TRBV7-6 and TRBJ2-5; 12 bases are a match to TRBD2. Germline CDR1 is SGHVS and CDR2 is FNYEAQ. V gave up 5 bases and J gave up 5 bases; unmatched junction bases: 12. The length of the CDR3 is 17 residues.

This sequence joins TRBV28 and TRBJ2-7; 11 bases match TRBD2. Losses at the gene ends were 10 bases for V and 3 bases for J; bases not matched to a gene: 5. Germline CDR1 and CDR2: MDHEN and SYDVKM. CDR3 length: 13 amino acids. CDR3 nucleotides: TGTGCCACCGGGACTAGCGGCCTCTACGAGCAGTACTTC. This translates into CATGTSGLYEQYF.

This clone has a single count. The CDR3 loop reads CASSQDFSGGRTDTQYF. The CDR3 DNA follows: TGTGCCAGCAGCCAAGATTTTAGCGGGGGGCGCACAGATACGCAGTATTTT. The chain employs TRBV4-2 and TRBJ2-3; 10 bases are shared with TRBD2. Unmatched junction bases numbered 4, after V lost 0 bases and J lost 1 base. CDR3 size: 17 residues. Germline values: CDR1 LGHNA, CDR2 YNFKEQ.

This chain links TRBV5-6 with TRBJ1-1; TRBD1 is a possible D gene (5 bases). From germline, CDR1 is SGHDT and CDR2 YYEEEE. The length of the CDR3 is 13 residues. V lost 1 base and J 5 bases, leaving 9 bases between the germline ends. CDR3 residues: CASSLRRGTEAFF. The CDR3 region has the DNA TGTGCCAGCAGCTTGAGGCGGGGGACTGAAGCTTTCTTT. The entire variable domain, with the rest obtained from reference TRBV5-6 and TRBJ1-1, is as follows: DAGVTQSPTHLIKTRGQQVTLRCSPKSGHDTVSWYQQALGQGPQFIFQYYEEEERQRGNFPDRFSGHQFPNYSSELNVNALLLGDSALYLCASSLRRGTEAFFGQGTRLTVV.

This clone was recorded only once. The V gene is TRBV11-2, the J gene TRBJ2-1; TRBD2 is a possible D gene (5 bases). Germline CDR1 and CDR2: SGHAT and FQNNGV. The CDR3 covers 15 residues. V was shortened by 5 bases and J by 0 bases, with 11 bases between the two germline ends. In DNA, the CDR3 is TGTGCCAGCAGCCTATCCAGCGGCTCCTACAATGAGCAGTTCTTC. It specifies CASSLSSGSYNEQFF.

The rearrangement uses TRBV30 and TRBJ1-2; perhaps TRBD1 as D (6 bases). Deletions cut 1 base from V and 8 bases from J, with 14 bases between. Germline V CDR1 and CDR2: GTSNPN, SVGIG (reference sequence). CDR3 size: 13 residues. CDR3 residues: CAWSAGQRGGYTF. CDR3 sequence (DNA): TGTGCCTGGAGTGCGGGACAACGCGGAGGCTACACCTTC.

The chain couples TRBV28 to TRBJ2-4; 13 nucleotides line up with TRBD2. J gave up 7 bases and V 10 bases, and 10 bases lay outside the gene matches. The CDR3 contains 15 residues. The V gene's germline CDR1 is MDHEN and CDR2 SYDVKM. As DNA, the CDR3 is TGTGCCACCCACTCCGGGACTAGCGGGATCAACATTCAGTACTTC. Amino acid sequence: CATHSGTSGINIQYF.

This chain uses TRBV5-1 with TRBJ2-7, with 8 bases that match TRBD2. The J segment lost 3 bases and the V segment lost 5 bases, leaving 13 bases of the junction unmatched. The CDR3 extends over 16 amino acids. Germline-derived CDR1 and CDR2 are SGHRS and YFSETQ. The CDR3 reads CASSYPIAGSFYEQYF. The CDR3 nucleotides read TGCGCCAGCAGTTACCCCATAGCGGGATCGTTCTACGAGCAGTACTTC.

This clone has only one observation. The chain employs TRBV6-1 and TRBJ2-2; D is ambiguous. The CDR3 consists of 11 residues. The V end was cut by 6 bases, the J end by 9 bases, with 8 bases between. CDR1 MNHNS and CDR2 SASEGT come from the germline V gene. The CDR3 loop is CASSIARELFF. In nucleotides, the CDR3 is TGTGCCAGCAGCATAGCCCGGGAGCTGTTTTTT.

The chain links TRBV6-1 to TRBJ2-1; tentative D call: TRBD2 (6 bases). Germline V lookup: CDR1 MNHNS, CDR2 SASEGT. CDR3 length equals 16 residues. V was shortened by 3 bases and J by 1 base, with 13 bases between the two germline ends. The chain's CDR3 is CASSELASVSYNEQFF. DNA for the CDR3: TGTGCCAGCAGTGAGTTGGCTAGCGTTTCCTACAATGAGCAGTTCTTC.

There are a few counts of this clone. The chain carries TRBV27 and TRBJ2-7; perhaps TRBD1 as D (6 bases). Per germline, CDR1 MNHEY and CDR2 SMNVEV (reference sequence). CDR3 size: 14 residues. Trimming cost V 3 bases and J 3 bases, with 12 bases left between them. The CDR3 DNA sequence: TGTGCCAGCAGTTTGTCCCGGGACATCTACGAGCAGTACTTC. The encoded protein is CASSLSRDIYEQYF.

The rearrangement joins TRBV6-1 to TRBJ2-1, with a tentative D call TRBD1 (5 bases). This CDR3 spans 14 amino acids. Trimming pared 4 bases from V and 7 bases from J, leaving 14 bases between. Germline V gene lookup returns CDR1 MNHNS and CDR2 SASEGT. This chain's CDR3 is CASSARTSPNEQFF. As DNA, the CDR3 is TGTGCCAGCAGTGCCCGGACAAGTCCGAATGAGCAGTTCTTC.

The chain recombines TRBV7-9 with TRBJ1-2, with unresolved D. Germline-derived CDR1 and CDR2 are SEHNR and FQNEAQ (reference sequence). This CDR3 has 12 amino acids. Trimming took 0 bases from V and 7 from J, leaving 6 bases between them. The CDR3 loop is CASSLAARGYTF. The CDR3 region has the DNA TGTGCCAGCAGCTTAGCGGCCCGTGGCTACACCTTC. Looking up the rest from reference TRBV7-9 and TRBJ1-2 gives the full variable domain: DTGVSQNPRHKITKRGQNVTFRCDPISEHNRLYWYRQTLGQGPEFLTYFQNEAQLEKSRLLSDRFSAERPKGSFSTLEIQRTEQGDSAMYLCASSLAARGYTFGSGTRLTVV.

This clone was counted only a few times. The CDR3 nucleotides read TGTGCCAGCAGGGATATAGCGGGGGGGAACACCGGGGAGCTGTTTTTT. It is translated as CASRDIAGGNTGELFF. This rearrangement joins TRBV2 to TRBJ2-2; TRBD2 agrees at 10 bases. This CDR3 has 16 amino acids. Germline-derived CDR1 and CDR2 are SNHLY and FYNNEI. The V and J ends lost 6 bases and 1 base, in that order; junction bases with no gene match: 5. Combining the CDR3 with reference TRBV2 and TRBJ2-2 gives the whole variable domain EPEVTQTPSHQVTQMGQEVILRCVPISNHLYFYWYRQILGQKVEFLVSFYNNEISEKSEIFDDQFSVERPDGSNFTLKIRSTKLEDSAMYFCASRDIAGGNTGELFFGEGSRLTVL.

The chain has TRBV27 and TRBJ2-1; 15 bases map to TRBD2. The V gene end was trimmed by 8 bases and the J gene end by 8 bases; junction bases not matched to a gene: 10. Germline loops: CDR1 MNHEY, CDR2 SMNVEV (reference sequence). CDR3 length: 16 residues. CDR3 bases: TGTGCCAGCTCCTTACCCGGACTAGCGGGGGGGTATGAGCAGTTCTTC. This translates into CASSLPGLAGGYEQFF.